This is a list of T cell receptor beta chains from one sample in a study of T cell repertoires in cytomegalovirus infection. A single record per CDR3 protein comes from TCRdb applying MiXCR to the reads. Here the sample spans approximately 750,000 distinct CDR3 sequences, about 40% being singletons. Sequencing was carried out using PBMCs. These receptors were collected from a human donor in good health (CMV status not recorded). Some clones in this sample may be carry-over from other donors' samples. Both conserved end residues are part of each CDR3. The D gene is left open where the match is weak. Clone size is stated in some rows and not others, as once, few, many or a class when expanded.

j_call | d_call | v_call | clone_size | cdr3_nt | cdr3_aa
TRBJ1-1 | - | TRBV28 | few | TGTGCCAGCAGTTTGGTCACTTCTGAAGCTTTCTTT | CASSLVTSEAFF
TRBJ2-3 | TRBD1 | TRBV6-1 | - | TGTGCCAGCCTGGGGCAGGGGGCAGATACGCAGTATTTT | CASLGQGADTQYF
TRBJ1-3 | - | TRBV12-3/TRBV12-4 | - | TGTGCCAGCAGTCACGATCCCCGAAACACCATATATTTT | CASSHDPRNTIYF
TRBJ2-3 | - | TRBV28 | - | TGTGCCAGCAGCTCTTCCGGGCAGGGCACAGATACGCAGTATTTT | CASSSSGQGTDTQYF
TRBJ1-5 | TRBD1 | TRBV28 | - | TGTGCCAGCAGTGACAGGGGGCGAATGAACAATCAGCCCCAGCATTTT | CASSDRGRMNNQPQHF
TRBJ1-1 | - | TRBV7-9 | many | TGTGCCAGCAGCCCCCTTGCGTTTGGGGCTTTCTTT | CASSPLAFGAFF
TRBJ1-1 | - | TRBV5-5 | once | TGTACCAGCAGCTTGGAAGGGGGAGAGGGGAACACTGAAGCTTTCTTT | CTSSLEGGEGNTEAFF
TRBJ2-7 | TRBD1 | TRBV11-2 | many | TGTGCCAGCAGCTTAGTTCCTCAGGGGGCAGTAAACGAGCAGTACTTC | CASSLVPQGAVNEQYF
TRBJ1-5 | - | TRBV19 | - | TGTGCCAGTAGTTTTCAACAGGGAAATCAGCCCCAGCATTTT | CASSFQQGNQPQHF
TRBJ1-2 | TRBD1 | TRBV12-3/TRBV12-4 | - | TGTGCCAGCAGTCATCGGGACAGTACGAGGGGCTACACCTTC | CASSHRDSTRGYTF
TRBJ1-6 | - | TRBV20-1 | - | TGCAGTGCTAGAGATCGGGCAGGGTATTCACCCCTCCACTTT | CSARDRAGYSPLHF
TRBJ2-3 | - | TRBV10-3 | - | TGTGCCATCAGGAACCGGGGACTCACAGATACGCAGTATTTT | CAIRNRGLTDTQYF
TRBJ1-6 | TRBD1 | TRBV27 | few | TGTGCCAGCAGTCTAAGGAAGACAGGGGGCAGCTCCTATAATTCACCCCTCCACTTT | CASSLRKTGGSSYNSPLHF
TRBJ2-7 | TRBD2 | TRBV7-2 | few | TGTGCCAGCAGCTTCGGACTAGCGGGGGCCTACTACGAGCAGTACTTC | CASSFGLAGAYYEQYF
TRBJ1-1 | - | TRBV25-1 | many | TGTGCCAGCAGTGGAGGGGCGAACACTGAAGCTTTCTTT | CASSGGANTEAFF
TRBJ1-1 | - | TRBV7-8 | many | TGTGCCAGCAGCTTATCGTTCCAGAGGGACACTGAAGCTTTCTTT | CASSLSFQRDTEAFF
TRBJ1-5 | - | TRBV7-9 | - | TGTGCCAGCAGCCTAAATGGCGGGGATGGCAATCAGCCCCAGCATTTT | CASSLNGGDGNQPQHF
TRBJ2-3 | - | TRBV20-1 | - | TGCAGTGCTTTCGGGACATTGGCCACAGATACGCAGTATTTT | CSAFGTLATDTQYF
TRBJ2-5 | TRBD2 | TRBV20-1 | few | TGCAGTGCTAGAGAAACTAGCGGCAACCAAGAGACCCAGTACTTC | CSARETSGNQETQYF
TRBJ2-1 | - | TRBV29-1 | - | TGCAGCGTAAGACAGGTCAATGAGCAGTTCTTC | CSVRQVNEQFF
TRBJ1-3 | TRBD1 | TRBV28 | - | TGTGCCAGCAGTTTCCTGCCGGGACAGGGTCCAAACACCATATATTTT | CASSFLPGQGPNTIYF
TRBJ2-7 | TRBD1 | TRBV6-5 | - | TGTGCCAGCAGCCAGGGACAGGGATTCTACGAGCAGTACTTC | CASSQGQGFYEQYF
TRBJ2-3 | TRBD2 | TRBV6-1 | - | TGTGCCAGAAGTGAACGTTCGACTAGCGGGAGCACAGATACGCAGTATTTT | CARSERSTSGSTDTQYF
TRBJ2-6 | - | TRBV7-2 | many | TGTGCCAGCAGCTTATCAGGGTTCAGCTCTGGGGCCAACGTCCTGACTTTC | CASSLSGFSSGANVLTF
TRBJ2-5 | TRBD1 | TRBV28 | few | TGTGCCAGCAGTTGGGACAGGGCTGAGACCCAGTACTTC | CASSWDRAETQYF
TRBJ2-1 | - | TRBV10-3 | few | TGTGCCATCAGTGAGTCTAACTTCTACAATGAGCAGTTCTTC | CAISESNFYNEQFF
TRBJ2-1 | - | TRBV6-1 | few | TGTGCCAGCAGTGAACAGCCGTACAATGAGCAGTTCTTC | CASSEQPYNEQFF